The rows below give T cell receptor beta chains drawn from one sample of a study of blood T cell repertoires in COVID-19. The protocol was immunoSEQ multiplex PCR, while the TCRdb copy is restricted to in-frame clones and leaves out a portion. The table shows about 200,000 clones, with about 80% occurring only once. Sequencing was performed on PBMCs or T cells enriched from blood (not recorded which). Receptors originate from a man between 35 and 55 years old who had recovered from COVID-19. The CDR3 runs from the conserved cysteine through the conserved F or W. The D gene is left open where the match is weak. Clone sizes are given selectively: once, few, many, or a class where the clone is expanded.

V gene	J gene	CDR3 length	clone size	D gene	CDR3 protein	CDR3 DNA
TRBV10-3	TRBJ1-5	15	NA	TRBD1	CAISATGNSNQPQHF	TGTGCCATCAGTGCGACAGGGAATAGCAATCAGCCCCAGCATTTT
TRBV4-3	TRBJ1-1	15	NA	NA	CASSHPMRGSDEAFF	TGCGCCAGCAGCCACCCCATGCGGGGAAGTGATGAAGCTTTCTTT
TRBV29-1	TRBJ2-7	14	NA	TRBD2	CSVETSGGTYEQYF	TGCAGCGTCGAGACTAGCGGGGGGACCTACGAGCAGTACTTC
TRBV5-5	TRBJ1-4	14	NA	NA	CASTIRATNEKLFF	TGTGCCAGCACCATCCGGGCAACTAATGAAAAACTGTTTTTT
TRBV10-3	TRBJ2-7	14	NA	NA	CAISPGTSPGEQYF	TGTGCCATCAGCCCTGGGACATCCCCCGGGGAGCAGTACTTC
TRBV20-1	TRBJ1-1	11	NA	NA	CSARRETEAFF	TGCAGTGCTAGGAGGGAAACTGAAGCTTTCTTT
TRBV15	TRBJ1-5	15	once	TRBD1	CATSSEGDRGQPQHF	TGTGCCACCAGCAGCGAGGGGGACAGGGGCCAGCCCCAGCATTTT
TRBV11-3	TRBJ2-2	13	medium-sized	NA	CASSSRRTGELFF	TGTGCCAGCAGCTCAAGGAGGACCGGGGAGCTGTTTTTT
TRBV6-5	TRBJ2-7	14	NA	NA	CASSYGQHSYEQYF	TGTGCCAGCAGTTACGGGCAGCACTCCTACGAGCAGTACTTC
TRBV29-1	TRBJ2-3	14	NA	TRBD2	CSVDSTSGGGTQYF	TGCAGCGTTGATTCGACTAGCGGGGGAGGTACGCAGTATTTT
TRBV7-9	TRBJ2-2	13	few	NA	CAGGLSNTGELFF	TGTGCCGGGGGACTTTCGAACACCGGGGAGCTGTTTTTT
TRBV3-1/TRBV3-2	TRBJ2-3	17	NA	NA	CASSLVRRGPITDTQYF	TGTGCCAGCAGCTTAGTTAGGCGGGGGCCCATCACAGATACGCAGTATTTT
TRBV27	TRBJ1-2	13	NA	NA	CASSLREGDGYTF	TGTGCCAGCAGTTTGAGGGAGGGGGATGGCTACACCTTC
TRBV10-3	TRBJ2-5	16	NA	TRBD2	CAISEWTSGDQETQYF	TGTGCCATCAGTGAGTGGACTAGCGGGGACCAAGAGACCCAGTACTTC
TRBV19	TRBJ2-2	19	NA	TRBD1	CASSIDLVGTALITGELFF	TGTGCCAGTAGTATAGATCTAGTAGGGACAGCTTTAATCACCGGGGAGCTGTTTTTT
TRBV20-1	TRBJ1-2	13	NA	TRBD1	CSASARTGKGYTF	TGCAGTGCTAGTGCCCGGACAGGGAAAGGCTACACCTTC
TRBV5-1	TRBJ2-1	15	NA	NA	CASSLDQGAANEQFF	TGCGCCAGCAGCTTGGATCAGGGTGCTGCGAATGAGCAGTTCTTC
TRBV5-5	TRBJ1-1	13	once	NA	CASSLGGSPEAFF	TGTGCCAGCAGCTTAGGGGGATCGCCTGAAGCTTTCTTT
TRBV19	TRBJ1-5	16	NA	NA	CASSMTQGRSNQPQHF	TGTGCCAGTAGTATGACCCAGGGAAGGAGCAATCAGCCCCAGCATTTT
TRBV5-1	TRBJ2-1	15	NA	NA	CASSLEGLPADEQFF	TGCGCCAGCAGCTTGGAAGGACTCCCGGCGGATGAGCAGTTCTTC
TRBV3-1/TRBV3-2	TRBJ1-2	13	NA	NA	CASSRGPAGGYTF	TGTGCCAGCAGCCGGGGCCCTGCTGGTGGCTACACCTTC
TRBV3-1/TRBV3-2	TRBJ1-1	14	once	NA	CASSQNTGGTEAFF	TGTGCCAGCAGCCAAAATACCGGGGGAACTGAAGCTTTCTTT
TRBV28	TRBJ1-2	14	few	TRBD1	CASSFGQGARGYTF	TGTGCCAGCAGTTTCGGACAGGGGGCACGTGGCTACACCTTC
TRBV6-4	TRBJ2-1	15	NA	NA	CASSEGGTFLDEQFF	TGTGCCAGCAGTGAGGGGGGAACTTTTTTGGATGAGCAGTTCTTC
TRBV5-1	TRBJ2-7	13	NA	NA	CASSLVRGNEQYF	TGCGCCAGCAGCTTGGTTAGGGGCAACGAGCAGTACTTC
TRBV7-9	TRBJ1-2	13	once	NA	CASSLGDFYGYTF	TGTGCCAGCAGCTTAGGGGACTTCTATGGCTACACCTTC
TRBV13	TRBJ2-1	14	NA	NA	CASSLGGPNNEQFF	TGTGCCAGCAGCTTGGGGGGGCCCAACAATGAGCAGTTCTTC
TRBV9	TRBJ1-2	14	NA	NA	CASSSGPTNYGYTF	TGTGCCAGCAGCTCTGGGCCCACCAACTATGGCTACACCTTC
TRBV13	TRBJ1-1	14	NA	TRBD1	CASSLPPDRVVAFF	TGTGCCAGCAGCTTACCCCCGGACAGGGTTGTAGCTTTCTTT
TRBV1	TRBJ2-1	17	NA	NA	CTSRLEGTGYSYNEQFF	TGCACCAGCAGACTAGAGGGGACAGGGTACTCCTACAATGAGCAGTTCTTC
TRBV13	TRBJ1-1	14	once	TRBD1	CASSLTGMNTEAFF	TGTGCCAGCAGCTTGACAGGGATGAACACTGAAGCTTTCTTT
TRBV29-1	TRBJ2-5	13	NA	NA	CSVEVGISETQYF	TGCAGCGTTGAAGTAGGTATTAGCGAGACCCAGTACTTC
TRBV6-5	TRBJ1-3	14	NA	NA	CASGRRNSGNTIYF	TGTGCCAGCGGGAGAAGGAACTCTGGAAACACCATATATTTT
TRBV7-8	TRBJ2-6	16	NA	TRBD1	CASSKQGASGANVLTF	TGTGCCAGCAGCAAACAGGGGGCGAGTGGGGCCAACGTCCTGACTTTC
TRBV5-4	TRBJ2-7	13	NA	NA	CASSLRPGDEQYF	TGTGCCAGCAGCTTGCGCCCGGGAGACGAGCAGTACTTC
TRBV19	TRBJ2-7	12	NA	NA	CASSILVVVGDF	TGTGCCAGTAGTATTTTAGTTGTCGTAGGGGACTTC
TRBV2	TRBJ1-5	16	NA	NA	CASSPGPGRVGQPQHF	TGTGCCAGCAGTCCCGGGCCGGGGAGGGTAGGGCAGCCCCAGCATTTT
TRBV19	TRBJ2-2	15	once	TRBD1	CASSSRDRVPGELFF	TGTGCCAGTAGTTCACGGGACAGGGTCCCCGGGGAGCTGTTTTTT
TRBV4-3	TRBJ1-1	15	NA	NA	CASSQDPDMNTEAFF	TGCGCCAGCAGCCAAGATCCAGATATGAACACTGAAGCTTTCTTT
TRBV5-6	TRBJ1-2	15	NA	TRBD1	CASSSNRGGRYGYTF	TGTGCCAGCAGTTCCAACAGGGGCGGTAGATATGGCTACACCTTC
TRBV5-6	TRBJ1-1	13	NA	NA	CASSMDGVLAAFF	TGTGCCAGCAGCATGGACGGAGTGCTAGCAGCTTTCTTT
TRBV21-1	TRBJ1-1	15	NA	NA	CASADRGREETEAFF	TGTGCCAGCGCGGACAGGGGGCGAGAAGAGACTGAAGCTTTCTTT